A single sample gave rise to the 19 T cell receptor beta chains below, sequenced in a study of blood T cell repertoires in COVID-19. Sequencing was performed with immunoSEQ multiplex PCR; in TCRdb, only in-frame clones are kept and a portion is missing. The sample carries around 78,000 clones, 80% to 95% recorded once. Sequencing input: peripheral blood. These receptor sequences come from a woman in her forties or fifties in a cohort sampled during active COVID-19.

This rearrangement joins TRBV11-2 to TRBJ2-7; D is perhaps TRBD2 (6 bases). Germline V gene lookup returns CDR1 SGHAT and CDR2 FQNNGV. V shed 5 bases and J shed 0 bases, with 20 bases lying between them. The CDR3 covers 17 residues. The DNA for the CDR3 is TGTGCCAGCAGCGTTGGGATGGGGACTCACACCTCCTACGAGCAGTACTTC. It yields the protein CASSVGMGTHTSYEQYF.

The V call is TRBV5-1, the J call TRBJ2-7; TRBD1 is a possible D gene (6 bases). Trimming took off 4 bases at V and 3 bases at J, with 14 bases between the two ends. Germline V gene data show CDR1 as SGHRS and CDR2 as YFSETQ. The length of the CDR3 is 14 residues. In DNA, the CDR3 is TGCGCCAGCAGCCTGACAGGCGCCGACTACGAGCAGTACTTC. Protein: CASSLTGADYEQYF.

CDR3 protein: CASSPSSGSLYEQYF. CDR3 DNA: TGTGCCAGCAGCCCCTCTAGCGGGAGTCTTTACGAGCAGTACTTC. The chain is built from TRBV4-2 and TRBJ2-7, with 10 bases identical to TRBD2. The CDR3 is 15 residues long. V was clipped by 4 bases and J by 4 bases; unmatched bases: 7. Germline CDR1 and CDR2: LGHNA and YNFKEQ.

On this clone: The sample holds other DNA sequences that translate to the same CDR3. The chain recombines TRBV6-5 with TRBJ1-2, with a possible D match to TRBD1 (5 bases). This CDR3 region has 12 residues. V was pared by 8 bases and J by 7 bases, with 14 bases between. CDR1 MNHEY and CDR2 SVGAGI come from the germline V gene. This CDR3 is CASRGGVSGYTF. CDR3 in DNA: TGTGCCAGCCGGGGGGGGGTGAGTGGCTACACCTTC.

The V call is TRBV3-1 (or the pseudogene TRBV3-2), the J call TRBJ2-5; TRBD2 matches at 8 bases. The V gene end was trimmed by 4 bases and the J gene end by 2 bases; junction bases not matched to a gene: 18. The CDR3 runs to 19 residues. Looked up from germline, CDR1 is LGHDT and CDR2 is YNNKEL (reference sequence). CDR3 sequence reads: CASSPGRSSAGDFQETQYF. The CDR3 nucleotides are TGTGCCAGCAGCCCGGGGCGTTCTTCAGCGGGAGATTTTCAAGAGACCCAGTACTTC.

The chain links TRBV28 to TRBJ1-1; no firm D call. V shed 10 bases and J shed 5 bases, with 14 bases lying between them. The CDR3 contains 12 residues. Germline assignment: CDR1 MDHEN and CDR2 SYDVKM. The CDR3 region is CATIAHRTEAFF. Here the CDR3 DNA reads TGTGCCACCATCGCCCATCGGACTGAAGCTTTCTTT.

The chain carries TRBV28 and TRBJ1-2; D is perhaps TRBD1 (5 bases). The CDR3 has 15 amino acids. V dropped 7 bases and J dropped 6 bases, with 21 bases sitting between them. Germline CDR1 is MDHEN and CDR2 is SYDVKM. The CDR3 DNA sequence: TGTGCCAGCATCCAACGACAGAGGCGCTGGGATGGCTACACCTTC. This translates into CASIQRQRRWDGYTF.

The genes are TRBV3-1 (or the pseudogene TRBV3-2) and TRBJ2-5; 7 positions agree with TRBD1. This CDR3 is 18 amino acids long. Trimming removed 0 bases from V and 0 bases from J; junction bases left unmatched: 10. Germline V CDR1 and CDR2: LGHDT, YNNKEL (reference sequence). The DNA for the CDR3 is TGTGCCAGCAGCCAAGAGAAGAGGGACAGCTTGTACCAAGAGACCCAGTACTTC. Protein: CASSQEKRDSLYQETQYF.

J is TRBJ1-2 and V is TRBV18; weak D call: TRBD1 (5 bases). CDR3 size: 16 residues. V shed 3 bases and J shed 7 bases, with 21 bases lying between them. Germline CDR1 reads KGHSH; CDR2 reads LQKENI. CDR3 DNA: TGTGCCAGCTCACCTCAGGAGATGAAAGGGGCTGGTGGCTACACCTTC. The encoded protein is CASSPQEMKGAGGYTF.

V usage is TRBV2 and J usage is TRBJ2-1; the match to TRBD2 covers 13 bases. Germline-derived CDR1 and CDR2 are SNHLY and FYNNEI. CDR3 length: 19 residues. The trim removed 4 bases at V and 3 bases at J, leaving 12 bases unmatched. The CDR3 sequence is CASSGATSGRPKRYNEQFF. CDR3 bases: TGTGCCAGCAGTGGGGCGACTAGCGGGAGGCCGAAACGCTACAATGAGCAGTTCTTC.

The V call is TRBV9, the J call TRBJ2-7, with 9 bases fitting TRBD2. The CDR3 contains 19 residues. Germline lookup yields CDR1 SGDLS and CDR2 YYNGEE. V was clipped by 3 bases and J by 0 bases; unmatched bases: 16. The CDR3 is CASSESALRGREGSYEQYF. As DNA, the CDR3 is TGTGCCAGCAGCGAGTCGGCACTAAGGGGGCGGGAGGGCTCCTACGAGCAGTACTTC. The entire variable domain, with the rest obtained from reference TRBV9 and TRBJ2-7, is as follows: DSGVTQTPKHLITATGQRVTLRCSPRSGDLSVYWYQQSLDQGLQFLIQYYNGEERAKGNILERFSAQQFPDLHSELNLSSLELGDSALYFCASSESALRGREGSYEQYFGPGTRLTVT.

The CDR3 reads CATSDFLGHEQFF. CDR3 sequence (DNA): TGTGCCACCAGTGATTTTCTGGGCCATGAGCAGTTCTTC. The gene calls are TRBV24-1 and TRBJ2-1; D not resolved. The germline V and J ends were trimmed by 1 base and 8 bases, with 8 bases remaining between them. The CDR3 length is 13 residues. Germline-derived CDR1 and CDR2 are KGHDR and SFDVKD.

This chain connects TRBV5-6 to TRBJ1-2; possible D gene TRBD1, 6 bases. Germline V CDR1 and CDR2: SGHDT, YYEEEE. The ends were cut back, 1 base at V and 3 bases at J, with 10 bases in the middle. The CDR3 totals 14 residues. The CDR3 DNA reads as TGTGCCAGCAGCTTGACAGGGAGATACTATGGCTACACCTTC. Translating it yields CASSLTGRYYGYTF.

The rearrangement links TRBV18 to TRBJ2-1; 9 bases are shared with TRBD1. V trimming: 4 bases; J trimming: 5 bases; junction bases outside the gene matches: 6. This CDR3 spans 15 amino acids. Per germline, CDR1 KGHSH and CDR2 LQKENI. Here the CDR3 DNA reads TGTGCCAGCTCACTGCGGACAGGGGCCCACAATGAGCAGTTCTTC. Translation gives CASSLRTGAHNEQFF.

The genes are TRBV11-2 and TRBJ1-6; D unclear. Germline CDR1 SGHAT, CDR2 FQNNGV. V was clipped by 0 bases and J by 10 bases, with 13 bases between them. CDR3 length: 15 amino acids. CDR3 protein: CASSLDRRGGSPLHF. CDR3 bases: TGTGCCAGCAGCTTAGATCGCCGGGGAGGCTCACCCCTCCACTTT. Drawing the rest from reference TRBV11-2 and TRBJ1-6, the complete variable domain is EAGVAQSPRYKIIEKRQSVAFWCNPISGHATLYWYQQILGQGPKLLIQFQNNGVVDDSQLPKDRFSAERLKGVDSTLKIQPAKLEDSAVYLCASSLDRRGGSPLHFGNGTRLTVT.

This chain connects TRBV28 to TRBJ1-5; tentative D call: TRBD1 (5 bases). The CDR3 spans 13 residues. V lost 8 bases to trimming and J lost 2 bases, with 10 bases between them. Per the germline V gene, CDR1 is MDHEN and CDR2 is SYDVKM. The CDR3 region is CASLGGGNQPQHF. DNA for the CDR3: TGTGCCAGCCTCGGGGGGGGCAATCAGCCCCAGCATTTT. The whole variable domain, filled in from reference TRBV28 and TRBJ1-5, reads DVKVTQSSRYLVKRTGEKVFLECVQDMDHENMFWYRQDPGLGLRLIYFSYDVKMKEKGDIPEGYSVSREKKERFSLILESASTNQTSMYLCASLGGGNQPQHFGDGTRLSIL.

The V call is TRBV11-2, the J call TRBJ2-2; D is undetermined. This CDR3 region has 16 residues. Trimming pared 2 bases from V and 3 bases from J, leaving 13 bases between. Germline CDR1 SGHAT, CDR2 FQNNGV. CDR3 loop: CASSLKRSSHTGELFF. CDR3 DNA: TGTGCCAGCAGCTTAAAGAGGAGCTCCCACACCGGGGAGCTGTTTTTT.

This clone appeared once. This rearrangement joins TRBV28 to TRBJ1-2; 7 bases are shared with TRBD1. The J segment lost 4 bases and the V segment lost 7 bases, leaving 6 bases of the junction unmatched. Germline V gene sequence: CDR1 MDHEN, CDR2 SYDVKM. CDR3 length: 13 amino acids. In nucleotides, the CDR3 is TGTGCCAGCACCCCGGACAGGCTCTATGGCTACACCTTC. It specifies CASTPDRLYGYTF.

In this sample, this clone turned up once. The gene calls are TRBV6-6 and TRBJ1-5; a possible D gene is TRBD1 (5 bases). Germline loops: CDR1 MNHNY, CDR2 SVGAGI (reference sequence). V was trimmed by 5 bases and J by 3 bases, leaving 8 bases between them. The CDR3 contains 13 residues. DNA for the CDR3: TGTGCCAGCAGTCCGGGACTCAATCAGCCCCAGCATTTT. Protein sequence: CASSPGLNQPQHF.